This T cell receptor beta chain was retrieved from a study of shared clonotypes between healthy human individuals. Study details: The plates for each donor numbered three CD4 naive, three CD4 memory, two CD8 naive and one CD8 memory.

Profiled with immunoSEQ multiplex PCR; TCRdb holds only in-frame clones, not every one. The data hold around 2.5 million clones, with under 95% observed a single time. The CDR3 contains 16 residues. Germline values: CDR1 KGHSH, CDR2 LQKENI. V was cut by 2 bases and J by 1 base, with 14 bases left in between. Sequenced input: naive CD4+ T cells from PBMCs. Described subset: CD45RA+ positively selected. The receptor was derived from a man between 18 and 29 years old in good health. Some clones in this sample may be carry-over from other donors' samples. The rearrangement joins TRBV18 to TRBJ1-1, with a weak D call TRBD1 (5 bases). CDR3 region: CASSPSPRTRNTEAFF. The CDR3 region has the DNA TGTGCCAGCTCACCATCCCCCCGGACAAGGAACACTGAAGCTTTCTTT.